The 12 T cell receptor beta chains below all came from one sample that was sequenced in a study of blood T cell repertoires in COVID-19. Generated by immunoSEQ multiplex PCR, the TCRdb table keeps only in-frame clones and is missing some. The sample has fewer than 350,000 clones, 88% seen once. The sequenced sample consisted of peripheral blood. These receptors were taken from a man aged 18 to 29 with active or convalescent COVID-19.

The chain is built from TRBV6-5 and TRBJ1-2, with a weak D call TRBD1 (5 bases). This CDR3 has 15 amino acids. The V gene lost 6 bases and the J gene lost 7 bases, with 21 bases spanning the gap. CDR1 is MNHEY and CDR2 is SVGAGI in the germline V gene. The CDR3 is CASSSYAGTGSGYTF. In nucleotides, the CDR3 is TGTGCCAGCAGCTCCTATGCCGGGACCGGGAGTGGCTACACCTTC.

The rearrangement joins TRBV19 to TRBJ1-5, with D unclear. The V and J ends lost 0 bases and 0 bases respectively, with 21 bases between them. This CDR3 is built from 20 residues. Germline lookup yields CDR1 LNHDA and CDR2 SQIVND (reference sequence). CDR3 in amino acids: CASSIEKWPSPSYSNQPQHF. In DNA form, the CDR3 reads TGTGCCAGTAGTATAGAAAAATGGCCCAGTCCTTCTTATAGCAATCAGCCCCAGCATTTT. The full variable domain, in which reference TRBV19 and TRBJ1-5 provide the parts outside the CDR3, is DGGITQSPKYLFRKEGQNVTLSCEQNLNHDAMYWYRQDPGQGLRLIYYSQIVNDFQKGDIAEGYSVSREKKESFPLTVTSAQKNPTAFYLCASSIEKWPSPSYSNQPQHFGDGTRLSIL.

This clone was found a few times. The chain combines TRBV7-9 with TRBJ1-2; D uncertain. This CDR3 is built from 14 residues. CDR1 SEHNR and CDR2 FQNEAQ come from the germline V gene (reference sequence). Trimming took off 5 bases at V and 1 base at J, with 11 bases between the two ends. The CDR3 reads CASSESGHNYGYTF. Written as DNA, the CDR3 is TGTGCCAGCAGCGAAAGTGGGCATAACTATGGCTACACCTTC. Full variable domain (remainder filled in from reference TRBV7-9 and TRBJ1-2): DTGVSQNPRHKITKRGQNVTFRCDPISEHNRLYWYRQTLGQGPEFLTYFQNEAQLEKSRLLSDRFSAERPKGSFSTLEIQRTEQGDSAMYLCASSESGHNYGYTFGSGTRLTVV.

The chain carries TRBV18 and TRBJ2-1; 8 bases align to TRBD2. The CDR3 is 15 residues long. Germline CDR1 KGHSH, CDR2 LQKENI. Unmatched junction bases numbered 12, after V lost 6 bases and J lost 8 bases. CDR3 sequence reads: CASSLPGLGSHEQFF. DNA for the CDR3: TGTGCCAGCTCGCTACCGGGACTAGGAAGCCATGAGCAGTTCTTC.

The rearrangement uses TRBV10-3 and TRBJ1-5, with unresolved D. Germline V gene lookup returns CDR1 ENHRY and CDR2 SYGVKD. This CDR3 contains 15 residues. V lost 0 bases to trimming and J lost 3 bases, with 9 bases between them. CDR3 in amino acids: CAISESRAANQPQHF. The CDR3 nucleotides are TGTGCCATCAGTGAGTCGAGGGCAGCCAATCAGCCCCAGCATTTT.

The chain combines TRBV5-4 with TRBJ1-2, with D perhaps matching TRBD1 (6 bases). CDR1 is SGHNT and CDR2 is YYREEE in the germline V gene (reference sequence). Trimming cost V 6 bases and J 4 bases, with 28 bases left between them. The length of the CDR3 is 18 residues. CDR3 coding DNA: TGTGCCAGCACCAACAGGGCTTCTATCGCACAAAACCCCTATGGCTACACCTTC. This codes for CASTNRASIAQNPYGYTF.

The chain has TRBV5-6 and TRBJ1-1; D ambiguous. With 5 bases removed from V and 0 bases from J, the gap between germline ends came to 8 bases. The germline V gene encodes CDR1 SGHDT and CDR2 YYEEEE. There are 13 residues in the CDR3. The CDR3 here is CASSSTLNTEAFF. CDR3 sequence (DNA): TGTGCCAGCAGTTCCACACTGAACACTGAAGCTTTCTTT.

The chain uses TRBV27 and TRBJ2-7, with a possible D match to TRBD2 (6 bases). V was pared by 0 bases and J by 3 bases, with 12 bases between. CDR1 MNHEY and CDR2 SMNVEV come from the germline V gene (reference sequence). The CDR3 is 15 residues long. The chain's CDR3 is CASSLSGGGDYEQYF. The CDR3 DNA reads as TGTGCCAGCAGTTTATCGGGCGGAGGGGACTACGAGCAGTACTTC.

The gene calls are TRBV15 and TRBJ1-1; 9 nucleotides line up with TRBD1. The length of the CDR3 is 15 residues. The junction had 4 bases not matched to a gene; V was cut back by 5 bases and J by 0 bases. Germline V gives CDR1 LNHNV, CDR2 YYDKDF (reference sequence). The CDR3 DNA is TGTGCCACCAGCGGTAGACAGGGGGTGAACACTGAAGCTTTCTTT. It codes for CATSGRQGVNTEAFF.

J is TRBJ2-1 and V is TRBV11-1; 8 nucleotides agree with TRBD1. Germline V gene sequence: CDR1 SGHAT, CDR2 FQDESV (reference sequence). Unmatched junction bases numbered 6, after V lost 4 bases and J lost 7 bases. The CDR3 is 14 amino acids. The CDR3 DNA sequence: TGTGCCAGCAGCTGGACAGGGAATCGGAATGAGCAGTTCTTC. This gives the protein CASSWTGNRNEQFF.

The gene calls are TRBV2 and TRBJ1-2, with D possibly matching TRBD1 (5 bases). Trimming pared 6 bases from V and 2 bases from J, leaving 13 bases between. The CDR3 covers 14 residues. Germline lookup yields CDR1 SNHLY and CDR2 FYNNEI. CDR3 sequence reads: CASRPDGGNYGYTF. DNA of the CDR3: TGTGCCAGCAGACCCGACGGGGGGAACTATGGCTACACCTTC. Combining the CDR3 with reference TRBV2 and TRBJ1-2 gives the whole variable domain EPEVTQTPSHQVTQMGQEVILRCVPISNHLYFYWYRQILGQKVEFLVSFYNNEISEKSEIFDDQFSVERPDGSNFTLKIRSTKLEDSAMYFCASRPDGGNYGYTFGSGTRLTVV.

This clone was recorded once. The CDR3 sequence is CASSENTGGYGYTF. CDR3 bases: TGTGCCAGCAGTGAAAATACAGGGGGTTACGGCTACACCTTC. The chain is built from TRBV6-1 and TRBJ1-2; the match to TRBD1 covers 8 bases. The CDR3 loop spans 14 amino acids. Germline V gene data show CDR1 as MNHNS and CDR2 as SASEGT. Trimming cost V 2 bases and J 8 bases; bases outside gene matches: 7.